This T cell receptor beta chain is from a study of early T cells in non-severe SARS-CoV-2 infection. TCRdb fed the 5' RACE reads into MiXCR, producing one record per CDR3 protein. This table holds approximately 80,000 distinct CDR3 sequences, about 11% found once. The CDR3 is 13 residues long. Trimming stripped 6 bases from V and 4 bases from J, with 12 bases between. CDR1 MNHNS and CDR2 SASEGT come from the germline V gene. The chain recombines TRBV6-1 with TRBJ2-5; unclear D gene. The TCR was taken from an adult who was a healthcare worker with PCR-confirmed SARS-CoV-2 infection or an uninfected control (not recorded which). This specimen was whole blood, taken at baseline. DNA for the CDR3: TGTGCCAGCAGGAACCACGGGCGAGAGACCCAGTACTTC. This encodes CASRNHGRETQYF.